The clone carrying this TCR beta chain was picked up many times. Its specificity is not known. Trimming shortened V by 4 bases and J by 9 bases, and 17 bases separated the two germline ends. CDR1 and CDR2 from the germline V gene are SGDLS and YYNGEE. This CDR3 has 14 amino acids. These data belong to a study of naive and memory T cell subsets. Study findings and constraints: From naive to CM, EM and EMRA, diversity decreased and Gini increased.

Sequential positive selection took CD4 T cells first, then CD8 T cells. Cells stained for CD3, CD4, CD8, CD45RA and CD27 were sorted into four subsets. The beta constant-region primer was an equimolar mix of two oligonucleotides covering TRBC1 and TRBC2. Ligated cDNA was amplified by four rounds of PCR with nested alpha and beta constant-region primers and SP2. Each CDR3 protein is one row after TCRdb ran MiXCR on the UMI-ligation and nested PCR reads. This table has 140,000 to 150,000 distinct CDR3 sequences, around 15% appearing once. This sequence originates from a human donor in good health. This chain links TRBV9 with TRBJ2-1; tentatively, D is TRBD1 or TRBD2 (6 bases each). The sequenced sample consisted of naive CD4+ T cells from blood. CDR3 amino acids: CASSTGGMGAEQFF. Here the CDR3 DNA reads TGTGCCAGCAGCACCGGAGGGATGGGGGCTGAGCAGTTCTTC.